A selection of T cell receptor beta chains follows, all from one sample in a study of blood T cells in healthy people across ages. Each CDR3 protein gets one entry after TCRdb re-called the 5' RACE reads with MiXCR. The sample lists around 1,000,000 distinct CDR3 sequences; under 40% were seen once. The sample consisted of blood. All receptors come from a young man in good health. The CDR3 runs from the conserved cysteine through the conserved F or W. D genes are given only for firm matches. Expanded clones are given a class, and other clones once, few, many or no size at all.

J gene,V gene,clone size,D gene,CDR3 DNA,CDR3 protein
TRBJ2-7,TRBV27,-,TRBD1,TGTGCCAGCAGTTCGAACAGGGGCGGGCACGAGCAGTACTTC,CASSSNRGGHEQYF
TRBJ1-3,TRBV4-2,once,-,TGTGCCAGCAGCCAAGATTACGTCGGAAACTCTGGAAACACCATATATTTT,CASSQDYVGNSGNTIYF
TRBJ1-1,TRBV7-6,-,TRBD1,TGTGCCAGCAGCCCTGGGACAGTTCGGGACGCTGAAGCTTTCTTT,CASSPGTVRDAEAFF
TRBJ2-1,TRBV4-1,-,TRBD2,TGCGCCAGCAGCCAAGATGCGGTAGCGGGGGGGTGGACGAATGAGCAGTTCTTC,CASSQDAVAGGWTNEQFF
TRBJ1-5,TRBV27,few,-,TGTGCCAGCAGTCCGTTAAATGGTCAGCCCCAGCATTTT,CASSPLNGQPQHF
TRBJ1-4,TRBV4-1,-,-,TGCGCCAGCAGCCAAGTTTCCCCCCTCACGCCTAATGAAAAACTGTTTTTT,CASSQVSPLTPNEKLFF
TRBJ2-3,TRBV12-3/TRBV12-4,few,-,TGTGCCAGCAGTCACGGGACGCTTCAGGATACGCAGTATTTT,CASSHGTLQDTQYF
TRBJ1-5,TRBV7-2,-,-,TGTGCCAGCAGCTTAGGAGCGGGTGGCAATCAGCCCCAGCATTTT,CASSLGAGGNQPQHF
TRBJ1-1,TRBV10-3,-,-,TGTGCCATCAGTGAGTCGATGGGCAGGAACACTGAAGCTTTCTTT,CAISESMGRNTEAFF
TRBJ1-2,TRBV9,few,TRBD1,TGTGCCAGCAGCGGAGAACTACAGGGGGATGGCTACACCTTC,CASSGELQGDGYTF
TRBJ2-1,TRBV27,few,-,TGTGCCAGCAGTTTGGGAAGGACAACCAATGAGCAGTTCTTC,CASSLGRTTNEQFF
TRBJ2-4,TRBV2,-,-,TGTGCCAGCAGTGTCAACAGTTTAGCCAAAAACATTCAGTACTTC,CASSVNSLAKNIQYF
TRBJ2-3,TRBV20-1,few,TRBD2,TGCAGTGCTAGTGGGACTAGCGGGGGGGCTAGCACAGATACGCAGTATTTT,CSASGTSGGASTDTQYF
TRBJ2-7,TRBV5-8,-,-,TGTGCCCGCAACCTAGTCGGCTACGAGCAGTACTTC,CARNLVGYEQYF
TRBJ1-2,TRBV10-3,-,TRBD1,TGTGCCATTACGGCCGGGACAGCATTTCAGAACTATGGCTACACCTTC,CAITAGTAFQNYGYTF
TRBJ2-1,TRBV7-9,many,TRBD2,TGTGCCAGCAGCCCGACTAGCGGATTCAATGAGCAGTTCTTC,CASSPTSGFNEQFF
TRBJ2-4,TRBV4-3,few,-,TGCGCCAGCAGCCAAGATGGGCTAGCTGAGGAAAAAAACATTCAGTACTTC,CASSQDGLAEEKNIQYF
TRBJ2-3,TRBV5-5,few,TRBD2,TGTGCCAGCAACTTGACTAGCTTGGGCACAGATACGCAGTATTTT,CASNLTSLGTDTQYF
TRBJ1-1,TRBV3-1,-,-,TGTGCCAGCAGTCGGACAGAAGGAACTGAAGCTTTCTTT,CASSRTEGTEAFF
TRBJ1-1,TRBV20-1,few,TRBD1,TGCAGTGCTGGAGGCGGGACAGGGGGGAGGGCTTTCTTT,CSAGGGTGGRAFF
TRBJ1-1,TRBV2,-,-,TGTGCCAGCAGGCCCACCCGGGTAACGAACACTGAAGCTTTCTTT,CASRPTRVTNTEAFF
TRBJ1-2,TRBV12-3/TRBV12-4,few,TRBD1,TGTGCCAGCACCGAAAACAGGGGGACTAACTATGGCTACACCTTC,CASTENRGTNYGYTF
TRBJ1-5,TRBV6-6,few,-,TGTGCCAGCAGTTACTCGATCAACCCGGGTAGTCAGCCCCAGCATTTT,CASSYSINPGSQPQHF
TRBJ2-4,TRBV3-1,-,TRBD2,TGTGCCAGCAGCCGTCTAGACGGACTAGCTTTCGATGAGCAGTACTTC,CASSRLDGLAFDEQYF
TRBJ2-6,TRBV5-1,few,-,TGCGCCAGCAGCTTGGACGGAAACTCTGGGGCCAACGTCCTGACTTTC,CASSLDGNSGANVLTF
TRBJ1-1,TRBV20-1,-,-,TGCAGTGCGGGACATGAAGCTTTCTTT,CSAGHEAFF
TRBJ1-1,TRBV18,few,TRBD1,TGTGCCAGCTCACTGAAGAGGGACAGGGGAGTCACTGAAGCTTTCTTT,CASSLKRDRGVTEAFF
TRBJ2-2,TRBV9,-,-,TGTGCCAGCAGCGGACCGGGACGGTCAACCACCGGGGAGCTGTTTTTT,CASSGPGRSTTGELFF
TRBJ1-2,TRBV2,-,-,TGTGCCAGCAGTGAAGCCCTCAGGGACCGCCTTAATCCTCTAGGCTATGGCTACACCTTC,CASSEALRDRLNPLGYGYTF
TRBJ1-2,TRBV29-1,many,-,TGCAGCGTTAAATTGTTATTGGACAAGCAATCGTCCCCCGGCTACACCTTC,CSVKLLLDKQSSPGYTF
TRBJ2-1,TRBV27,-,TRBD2,TGTGCCAGCAGTTTATCGCTAGCGGGGGGGCTCAATGAGCAGTTCTTC,CASSLSLAGGLNEQFF
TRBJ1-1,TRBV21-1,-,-,TGTGCCAGCAGCAAACAGTGGGCCACTGAAGCTTTCTTT,CASSKQWATEAFF
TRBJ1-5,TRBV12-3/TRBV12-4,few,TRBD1,TGTGCCAGCAGTTCAATAAGGGGGCGCAGACAGCCCCAGCATTTT,CASSSIRGRRQPQHF
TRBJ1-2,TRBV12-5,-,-,TGTGCTAGTGGTTTCGCCGGGCCTGGTTTTAACTATGGCTACACCTTC,CASGFAGPGFNYGYTF
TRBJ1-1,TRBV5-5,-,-,TGTGCCAGCAGCTTGGTCCCCAGGCGAGACACTGAAGCTTTCTTT,CASSLVPRRDTEAFF
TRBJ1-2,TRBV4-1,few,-,TGCGCCAGCAGCCAAGCGTCGGCAGGGATAGGTGGCTACACCTTC,CASSQASAGIGGYTF
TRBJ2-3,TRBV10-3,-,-,TGTGCCATCAGCGCCCCGGAGAGGGCTAGCACAGATACGCAGTATTTT,CAISAPERASTDTQYF
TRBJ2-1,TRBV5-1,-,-,TGCGCCAGCAGCCCCGGGGGTAATGGTAATGAGCAGTTCTTC,CASSPGGNGNEQFF
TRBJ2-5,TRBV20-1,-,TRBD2,TGCAGTGCTAGCGGTGGTAGCGGGGGCCAAGAGACCCAGTACTTC,CSASGGSGGQETQYF
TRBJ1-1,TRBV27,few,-,TGTGCCAGCACCAGGGGTGGTGGGACTGAAGCTTTCTTT,CASTRGGGTEAFF
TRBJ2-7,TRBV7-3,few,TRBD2,TGTGCCAGCAGCTCTAGCGGGGGATACAATGAGCAGTACTTC,CASSSSGGYNEQYF
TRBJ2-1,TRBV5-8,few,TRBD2,TGTGCCAGCAGCGGAACCGGGACTAGCCAGTTCTTC,CASSGTGTSQFF